A selection of T cell receptor beta chains follows, all from one sample in a study of control samples from healthy donors and cancer patients. Clones were read by immunoSEQ multiplex PCR, and TCRdb kept only the in-frame ones, dropping some. Among around 30,000 clones, approximately 85% were seen once, and the ten largest hold 6.7%. Sequenced input: PBMCs. These receptors all stem from a woman in her sixties with head and neck cancer. CDR3s include the opening cysteine and the closing phenylalanine or tryptophan. D genes are given only for firm matches. Not every row has a clone size; where given, it reads once, few, many or a size class.

>TRBV6-2/TRBV6-3|TRBD1|TRBJ1-2|NA
TGTGCCAGCAGCCCGACAGGGAACTATGGCTACACCTTC
CASSPTGNYGYTF
>TRBV4-3|NA|TRBJ1-1|NA
TGCGCCAGCAGCCAAGTAGGGGGGAACACTGAAGCTTTCTTT
CASSQVGGNTEAFF
>TRBV12-3/TRBV12-4|NA|TRBJ1-2|NA
TGTGCCAGCAGTGCATCTAACTATGGCTACACCTTC
CASSASNYGYTF
>TRBV7-9|NA|TRBJ2-5|NA
TGTGCCAGCAGCTTAAATTTAATGGAGACCCAGTACTTC
CASSLNLMETQYF
>TRBV7-2|TRBD1|TRBJ2-4|NA
TGTGCCAGCAGCGCCGGACAGGGCACCAAACTTAATAACATTCAGTACTTC
CASSAGQGTKLNNIQYF
>TRBV15|TRBD1|TRBJ2-5|NA
TGTGCCACCAGCAGAGATCGGGGGACAGGCTCAGGGGAGACCCAGTACTTC
CATSRDRGTGSGETQYF
>TRBV5-6|TRBD2|TRBJ2-7|few
TGTGCCAGCATCTTGGGGACTAGCGTTATGCATATCTTCTCCTACGAGCAGTACTTC
CASILGTSVMHIFSYEQYF
>TRBV12-5|TRBD1|TRBJ2-3|NA
TGTGCTAGTGGTTTGGGACAGGGCGTTGATACGCAGTATTTT
CASGLGQGVDTQYF
>TRBV19|NA|TRBJ1-5|NA
TGTGCCAGTAGTATAATGGACACCTATAGCAATCAGCCCCAGCATTTT
CASSIMDTYSNQPQHF
>TRBV21-1|NA|TRBJ1-5|NA
TGTGCCAGCAGCAAAGCTTATTATCAGCCCCAGCATTTT
CASSKAYYQPQHF
>TRBV4-2|NA|TRBJ2-1|NA
TGTGCCAGCAGCCCGGGTAGGGGGGAGCAGTTCTTC
CASSPGRGEQFF
>TRBV27|NA|TRBJ1-1|NA
TGTGCCAGCAGTGCAGTAAACGGGAACACTGAAGCTTTCTTT
CASSAVNGNTEAFF
>TRBV29-1|NA|TRBJ1-3|NA
TGCAGCGTTGAAGATTTTCGTCCAGTTCACTCTGGAAACACCATATATTTT
CSVEDFRPVHSGNTIYF
>TRBV11-2|TRBD2|TRBJ2-3|once
TGTGCCAGCAGCTTTAGCGGGGGGGGAGATACGCAGTATTTT
CASSFSGGGDTQYF
>TRBV12-5|TRBD2|TRBJ2-1|NA
TGTGCTAGTGGTTTGATCACTAGCGGGATCGTAAATGAGCAGTTCTTC
CASGLITSGIVNEQFF
>TRBV19|NA|TRBJ2-7|NA
TGTGCCAGTAGCAAGACCTCGACTAAATACGAGCAGTACTTC
CASSKTSTKYEQYF
>TRBV5-4|NA|TRBJ2-2|NA
TGTGCCAGCAGTACCCAGGGTGGGTGGGACACCGGGGAGCTGTTTTTT
CASSTQGGWDTGELFF
>TRBV7-2|TRBD1|TRBJ1-2|few
TGTGCCAGCAGCCAGACAGGGGGCGCGGGCGGCTACACCTTC
CASSQTGGAGGYTF
>TRBV15|NA|TRBJ1-5|NA
TGTGCCACCAGCAGAGCCCAAGTGCAGCCCCAGCATTTT
CATSRAQVQPQHF
>TRBV5-5|NA|TRBJ2-5|few
TGTGCCAGCAGCTTGGCCCCCATAGGTAGGAACCAAGAGACCCAGTACTTC
CASSLAPIGRNQETQYF
>TRBV7-2|NA|TRBJ1-1|NA
TGTGCCAGCAGCTTAGCCCAGGGTACTGAAGCTTTCTTT
CASSLAQGTEAFF
>TRBV5-4|NA|TRBJ1-2|NA
TGTGCCAGCAGGAGGGCGAACTATGGCTACACCTTC
CASRRANYGYTF